The 14 T cell receptor beta chains below come from one sample, sequenced in a study of cytomegalovirus exposure and HLA in healthy donors (dated 2017 in TCRdb). Library construction relied on the immunoSEQ multiplex PCR assay. A mixture of 60 forward primers for TCR Vbeta segments and 13 reverse primers for TCR Jbeta segments was used in the multiplex PCR. TCRdb stores this immuneACCESS table with in-frame sequences only. Part of the clones is absent; in the studies checked, under half of the shortfall reflects unresolved V genes, and no reason is known for the rest. The sample has around 130,000 clones on record, about 78% of them singletons. The ten largest clones capture about 3% of the sample. Sequencing used PBMCs. The source is a human donor in good health.

This clone appeared a single time. The chain couples TRBV9 to TRBJ1-2, with D possibly matching TRBD1 (5 bases). Germline loops: CDR1 SGDLS, CDR2 YYNGEE. Trimming took off 2 bases at V and 6 bases at J, with 23 bases between the two ends. The CDR3 runs 17 residues. The CDR3 DNA is TGTGCCAGCAGCGTTTCCCCGGCAGGGCCTTCCGCTGATGGCTACACCTTC. It codes for CASSVSPAGPSADGYTF.

The DNA of the CDR3 is TGTGCCAGCAGTCTGGGGGGTAGCTATGGCTACACCTTC. Translation: CASSLGGSYGYTF. V usage is TRBV27 and J usage is TRBJ1-2; TRBD1 might be the D (5 bases). The CDR3 sequence is 13 residues long. V dropped 5 bases and J dropped 4 bases, with 11 bases sitting between them. Germline V lookup: CDR1 MNHEY, CDR2 SMNVEV (reference sequence).

This clone came up a few times. The gene calls are TRBV18 and TRBJ1-6, with a tentative D call TRBD1 (6 bases). Germline lookup yields CDR1 KGHSH and CDR2 LQKENI. V was cut by 4 bases and J by 10 bases, with 11 bases left in between. The CDR3 runs to 13 residues. The CDR3 bases are TGTGCCAGCTCACGTACAGGGTCATCACCCCTCCACTTT. Residues: CASSRTGSSPLHF.

The chain joins TRBV6-6 to TRBJ1-5, with TRBD1 matching 10 bases. Germline-derived CDR1 and CDR2 are MNHNY and SVGAGI (reference sequence). The CDR3 has 14 amino acids. J lost 3 bases, V lost 7 bases, and 3 bases had no gene match. CDR3: CASTGQGVNQPQHF. CDR3 DNA: TGTGCCAGCACCGGACAGGGGGTCAATCAGCCCCAGCATTTT.

This chain uses TRBV27 with TRBJ1-4; TRBD1 agrees at 7 bases. CDR1 is MNHEY and CDR2 is SMNVEV in the germline V gene (reference sequence). This CDR3 comprises 15 residues. V was pared by 5 bases and J by 2 bases, with 5 bases of the junction left unmatched. CDR3 amino acids: CASSRLRGTNEKLFF. CDR3 nucleotide sequence: TGTGCCAGCAGTCGCCTCAGGGGGACTAATGAAAAACTGTTTTTT.

The chain uses TRBV5-4 and TRBJ1-2, with D unresolved. Germline loops: CDR1 SGHNT, CDR2 YYREEE (reference sequence). This CDR3 has 11 residues. Trimming pared 10 bases from V and 4 bases from J, leaving 11 bases between. Here the CDR3 DNA reads TGTGCCTTCTGGGCAGGCTATGGCTACACCTTC. It encodes CAFWAGYGYTF.

The chain carries TRBV30 and TRBJ1-1; TRBD1 might be the D (6 bases). The CDR3 has 13 residues. Deletions cut 2 bases from V and 5 bases from J, with 12 bases between. Germline values: CDR1 GTSNPN, CDR2 SVGIG (reference sequence). This CDR3 reads CAWSKGGRTEAFF. In nucleotides, the CDR3 is TGTGCCTGGAGTAAAGGGGGAAGGACTGAAGCTTTCTTT.

This clone was seen a handful of times. The J gene is TRBJ2-1, the V gene TRBV6-4, with D tentatively TRBD1 (6 bases). The CDR3 loop spans 16 amino acids. The germline gives CDR1 MRHNA, CDR2 SNTAGT. V lost 4 bases and J lost 5, with 18 bases in between. The CDR3 DNA reads TGTGCCAGCAGTGTTAGGGGACACCCTCCACACAATGAGCAGTTCTTC. Translating it yields CASSVRGHPPHNEQFF.

This clone was seen repeatedly, ten times or more. The CDR3 loop is CASSLRALAGGSYNEQFF. In nucleotides, the CDR3 is TGTGCCAGCAGCTTAAGGGCCCTAGCGGGAGGCTCATACAATGAGCAGTTCTTC. The V gene is TRBV11-1, the J gene TRBJ2-1; 11 nucleotides align to TRBD2. The CDR3 runs 18 residues. From germline, CDR1 is SGHAT and CDR2 FQDESV (reference sequence). Germline trimming cut 2 bases from V and 4 bases from J; bases unmatched to any gene: 10.

Points on this clone: In the same sample, other DNA sequences code for this CDR3. The rearrangement joins TRBV2 to TRBJ2-5; TRBD1 aligns across 7 bases. The CDR3 contains 14 residues. The trim removed 6 bases at V and 1 base at J, leaving 5 bases unmatched. Germline CDR1 is SNHLY and CDR2 is FYNNEI. Here the CDR3 DNA reads TGTGCCAGCAGCCCAGGGACAGCCCAAGAGACCCAGTACTTC. Translating it yields CASSPGTAQETQYF. Drawing the rest from reference TRBV2 and TRBJ2-5, the complete variable domain is EPEVTQTPSHQVTQMGQEVILRCVPISNHLYFYWYRQILGQKVEFLVSFYNNEISEKSEIFDDQFSVERPDGSNFTLKIRSTKLEDSAMYFCASSPGTAQETQYFGPGTRLLVL.

A single count supports this clone. This chain uses TRBV13 with TRBJ2-5, with 13 bases matching TRBD2. The J call may be faulty, since TRBJ2-7 better matches the DNA end. The V gene's germline CDR1 is PRHDT and CDR2 FYEKMQ (reference sequence). The CDR3 contains 15 residues. The CDR3 region is CASSSGLAGAYEQYF. The DNA for the CDR3 is TGTGCCAGCAGCTCCGGACTAGCGGGAGCCTACGAGCAGTACTTC.

The rearrangement joins TRBV27 to TRBJ1-2, with 8 bases identical to TRBD1. The V and J ends lost 6 bases and 4 bases, in that order; junction bases with no gene match: 10. This CDR3 contains 15 residues. The germline gives CDR1 MNHEY, CDR2 SMNVEV (reference sequence). DNA for the CDR3: TGTGCCAGCAGGCCAACCCCCGGGACAGGCTATGGCTACACCTTC. Translated: CASRPTPGTGYGYTF.

V and J are TRBV30 and TRBJ1-1; no reliable D call. Trimming pared 4 bases from V and 11 bases from J, leaving 17 bases between. Germline CDR1 and CDR2: GTSNPN and SVGIG (reference sequence). The CDR3 loop spans 12 amino acids. The chain's CDR3 is CAWTLSPGVAFF. CDR3 nucleotide sequence: TGTGCCTGGACCCTAAGCCCCGGGGTCGCTTTCTTT. Full variable domain (missing parts from reference TRBV30 and TRBJ1-1): SQTIHQWPATLVQPVGSPLSLECTVEGTSNPNLYWYRQAAGRGLQLLFYSVGIGQISSEVPQNLSASRPQDRQFILSSKKLLLSDSGFYLCAWTLSPGVAFFGQGTRLTVV.

This clone has only one observation. This chain joins TRBV5-8 and TRBJ1-2; TRBD1 is a possible D gene (6 bases). V lost 0 bases to trimming and J lost 4 bases, with 13 bases between them. The germline CDR1 and CDR2 sequences are SGHTS and YDEGEE. The CDR3 covers 15 residues. This CDR3 is CASSLVNRAVYGYTF. DNA for the CDR3: TGTGCCAGCAGCTTGGTGAACAGGGCCGTCTATGGCTACACCTTC. Full variable domain (outside the CDR3, taken from reference TRBV5-8 and TRBJ1-2): EAGVTQSPTHLIKTRGQQATLRCSPISGHTSVYWYQQALGLGLQFLLWYDEGEERNRGNFPPRFSGRQFPNYSSELNVNALELEDSALYLCASSLVNRAVYGYTFGSGTRLTVV.